Following are 27 T cell receptor beta chains from one sample sequenced in a study of blood T cell repertoires in COVID-19. Repertoires were generated with immunoSEQ multiplex PCR, while TCRdb's copy carries only in-frame clones and drops some. The sample lists 200,000 to 250,000 clones; 84% were seen once. The material sequenced was peripheral blood. These receptors originate from a woman aged 80 or over with active or convalescent COVID-19.

The V call is TRBV10-3, the J call TRBJ2-3; 9 bases are a match to TRBD1. V lost 4 bases and J lost 10; bases outside the gene matches: 6. The CDR3 length is 13 residues. Per the germline V gene, CDR1 is ENHRY and CDR2 is SYGVKD. The DNA of the CDR3 is TGTGCCATCAGTGGACAGGGGGGGGACGCGCAGTATTTT. Encoded protein: CAISGQGGDAQYF.

This rearrangement joins TRBV19 to TRBJ1-1; D perhaps matches TRBD1 (5 bases). CDR3 length: 13 residues. Trimming stripped 10 bases from V and 1 base from J, with 13 bases between. Germline V gene data show CDR1 as LNHDA and CDR2 as SQIVND (reference sequence). The CDR3 nucleotides are TGTGCCACCTCTCGACAGCAGAACACTGAAGCTTTCTTT. Its protein product is CATSRQQNTEAFF.

The CDR3 loop reads CASSIGRETGGTDTQYF. The CDR3 DNA follows: TGTGCCAGTAGTATAGGGCGGGAAACGGGGGGCACAGATACGCAGTATTTT. This sequence joins TRBV19 and TRBJ2-3, with a possible D match to TRBD2 (6 bases). V lost 1 base and J 1 base, leaving 15 bases between the germline ends. Germline assignment: CDR1 LNHDA and CDR2 SQIVND (reference sequence). This CDR3 spans 17 amino acids. Using reference TRBV19 and TRBJ2-3 for the parts outside the CDR3, the full variable domain is DGGITQSPKYLFRKEGQNVTLSCEQNLNHDAMYWYRQDPGQGLRLIYYSQIVNDFQKGDIAEGYSVSREKKESFPLTVTSAQKNPTAFYLCASSIGRETGGTDTQYFGPGTRLTVL.

The chain combines TRBV18 with TRBJ2-7, with a weak D call TRBD1 (6 bases). The CDR3 spans 15 residues. Trimming took off 5 bases at V and 4 bases at J, with 18 bases between the two ends. Germline values: CDR1 KGHSH, CDR2 LQKENI. CDR3 coding DNA: TGTGCCAGCTCATTCCGGGACACAGGAGTGTACGAGCAGTACTTC. This encodes CASSFRDTGVYEQYF.

The chain uses TRBV2 and TRBJ2-1, with 7 positions matching TRBD1. The V and J ends lost 7 bases and 6 bases, in that order; junction bases with no gene match: 6. CDR3 length: 13 residues. Germline V gene lookup returns CDR1 SNHLY and CDR2 FYNNEI. The CDR3 DNA follows: TGTGCCAGCATCCAGGGGGAAGGCAATGAGCAGTTCTTC. The encoded protein is CASIQGEGNEQFF.

The chain is built from TRBV12-3 or TRBV12-4 and TRBJ1-1; unclear D gene. Trimming took 4 bases from V and 0 from J, leaving 6 bases between them. The CDR3 is 13 residues long. CDR3 sequence reads: CASSSIMNTEAFF. The CDR3, as DNA: TGTGCCAGCAGTTCTATAATGAACACTGAAGCTTTCTTT.

There are a few counts of this clone. V usage is TRBV6-2 or TRBV6-3 and J usage is TRBJ1-1; TRBD1 matches 8 bases. CDR1 and CDR2 (germline): MNHEY, SVGEGT. Trimming took 6 bases from V and 4 from J; bases not matched to a gene: 7. This CDR3 has 14 residues. CDR3 sequence: CASSPRQGSTEAFF. CDR3 coding DNA: TGTGCCAGCAGCCCGAGACAGGGGAGCACTGAAGCTTTCTTT.

The CDR3 nucleotides read TGTGCCAGCAGCCGAACGGCACAGTCGTCTGGAAACACCATATATTTT. Protein sequence: CASSRTAQSSGNTIYF. The chain carries TRBV4-2 and TRBJ1-3; D remains unclear. This CDR3 has 16 amino acids. The germline V gene encodes CDR1 LGHNA and CDR2 YNFKEQ. Trimming took 4 bases from V and 1 from J, leaving 14 bases between them.

The CDR3 bases are TGCGCCAGCAGCTTGTTCTTCCCCACCGAGAGCGGCTACACCTTC. This encodes CASSLFFPTESGYTF. The V gene is TRBV5-1, the J gene TRBJ1-2; D is ambiguous. V was clipped by 1 base and J by 8 bases, with 18 bases between them. Germline V gene lookup returns CDR1 SGHRS and CDR2 YFSETQ. This CDR3 region has 15 residues.

The genes are TRBV27 and TRBJ1-5; D gene uncertain. Between the trimmed V and J ends, which lost 2 bases and 2 bases, there was a span of 19 bases. Per the germline V gene, CDR1 is MNHEY and CDR2 is SMNVEV (reference sequence). The CDR3 consists of 18 residues. CDR3 coding DNA: TGTGCCAGCAGTTTAAGCTTTCGGCCTGGGAGTGGCAATCAGCCCCAGCATTTT. It encodes CASSLSFRPGSGNQPQHF.

This clone was seen a handful of times. The CDR3 coding sequence is TGTGCCTGGAGGCGACGGACTAGCGGGGAGCAGTACTTC. It codes for CAWRRRTSGEQYF. The chain employs TRBV30 and TRBJ2-7; 11 bases map to TRBD2. Unmatched junction bases numbered 5, after V lost 3 bases and J lost 7 bases. The germline CDR1 and CDR2 sequences are GTSNPN and SVGIG (reference sequence). This CDR3 is 13 amino acids long. The complete variable domain, with remaining parts taken from reference TRBV30 and TRBJ2-7, reads SQTIHQWPATLVQPVGSPLSLECTVEGTSNPNLYWYRQAAGRGLQLLFYSVGIGQISSEVPQNLSASRPQDRQFILSSKKLLLSDSGFYLCAWRRRTSGEQYFGPGTRLTVT.

The chain is built from TRBV19 and TRBJ2-1, with TRBD2 as a possible D gene (5 bases). The CDR3 is 14 amino acids. Germline CDR1 is LNHDA and CDR2 is SQIVND (reference sequence). V was clipped by 7 bases and J by 0 bases, with 10 bases between them. The CDR3 region is CASKDSPSYNEQFF. The CDR3 DNA sequence: TGTGCCAGTAAGGACTCCCCCTCCTACAATGAGCAGTTCTTC.

The V gene is TRBV7-8, the J gene TRBJ1-2, with D unresolved. Looked up from germline, CDR1 is SGHVS and CDR2 is FQNEAQ. The CDR3 runs to 17 residues. With 0 bases removed from V and 2 bases from J, the gap between germline ends came to 16 bases. The CDR3: CASSLAGFLDPNYGYTF. The CDR3 DNA is TGTGCCAGCAGCTTAGCGGGTTTTCTAGACCCAAACTATGGCTACACCTTC.

V and J are TRBV27 and TRBJ2-3; D is possibly TRBD1 or TRBD2 (9 bases each). CDR1 is MNHEY, CDR2 SMNVEV, per germline (reference sequence). The length of the CDR3 is 20 residues. V was pared by 6 bases and J by 3 bases, with 31 bases between. The CDR3 DNA follows: TGTGCCAGCAGCCTTACCCCGGGACAGGGCCTAGCGGGATTGACAGATACGCAGTATTTT. This gives the protein CASSLTPGQGLAGLTDTQYF.

The chain joins TRBV23-1 to TRBJ1-2; D gene uncertain. TRBV23-1 is given ORF status, its function remaining uncertain. The CDR3 is 14 amino acids. V was pared by 0 bases and J by 3 bases, with 8 bases between. CDR3 sequence reads: CASSQSPRHYGYTF. The CDR3 nucleotides read TGCGCCAGCAGTCAATCCCCCAGGCACTATGGCTACACCTTC.

V is TRBV18 and J is TRBJ1-2, with D possibly TRBD1 on 5 matching bases. The CDR3 consists of 17 residues. CDR1 KGHSH and CDR2 LQKENI come from the germline V gene. V dropped 0 bases and J dropped 6 bases, with 20 bases sitting between them. CDR3: CASSPPGNQGGINGYTF. The DNA for the CDR3 is TGTGCCAGCTCACCACCGGGAAACCAGGGTGGGATAAATGGCTACACCTTC. Looking up the rest from reference TRBV18 and TRBJ1-2 gives the full variable domain: NAGVMQNPRHLVRRRGQEARLRCSPMKGHSHVYWYRQLPEEGLKFMVYLQKENIIDESGMPKERFSAEFPKEGPSILRIQQVVRGDSAAYFCASSPPGNQGGINGYTFGSGTRLTVV.

The genes are TRBV7-3 and TRBJ2-1; 7 nucleotides line up with TRBD2. V lost 1 base to trimming and J lost 4 bases; unmatched junction nucleotides: 4. The CDR3 has 15 amino acids. Germline CDR1 reads SGHTA; CDR2 reads FQGTGA. The CDR3 loop is CASSLRGGDYNEQFF. CDR3 DNA: TGTGCCAGCAGCTTAAGGGGGGGAGATTACAATGAGCAGTTCTTC.

This chain uses TRBV5-6 with TRBJ2-7; 12 nucleotides align to TRBD2. The CDR3 consists of 14 residues. V dropped 5 bases and J dropped 3; count of bases not matched to a gene: 3. Germline V gene data show CDR1 as SGHDT and CDR2 as YYEEEE. This CDR3 is CASSRLAGDYEQYF. DNA for the CDR3: TGTGCCAGCAGTAGACTAGCGGGGGACTACGAGCAGTACTTC.

This clone came up a few times. The rearrangement links TRBV7-8 to TRBJ1-5; 8 bases fit TRBD1. Germline V gene data show CDR1 as SGHVS and CDR2 as FQNEAQ. Germline trimming cut 1 base from V and 2 bases from J; bases unmatched to any gene: 7. This CDR3 contains 17 residues. CDR3 amino acids: CASSLEGTGGGNQPQHF. DNA of the CDR3: TGTGCCAGCAGCTTAGAAGGGACAGGAGGGGGCAATCAGCCCCAGCATTTT.

Here the CDR3 reads CASSLRPGLGVYEQYF. The CDR3 DNA follows: TGTGCCAGCAGCTTGAGGCCGGGACTAGGGGTCTACGAGCAGTACTTC. The chain has TRBV7-6 and TRBJ2-7, with 8 bases matching TRBD2. The CDR3 extends over 16 amino acids. V shed 3 bases and J 3 bases; nucleotides not matched to a gene: 10. Germline CDR1 is SGHVS and CDR2 is FNYEAQ.

The V and J genes are TRBV30 and TRBJ1-5; 7 nucleotides match TRBD1. This CDR3 is 15 amino acids long. V trimming: 2 bases; J trimming: 5 bases; junction bases outside the gene matches: 9. The V gene's germline CDR1 is GTSNPN and CDR2 SVGIG (reference sequence). The CDR3 DNA is TGTGCCTGGAGTTATACCGACAGGGCCTATCAGCCCCAGCATTTT. Its protein product is CAWSYTDRAYQPQHF.

The CDR3 DNA follows: TGCGCCAGCCGACGTGAGGGGGGGACCTCCTACGAGCAGTACTTC. As protein: CASRREGGTSYEQYF. The chain is built from TRBV5-1 and TRBJ2-7; D is perhaps TRBD2 (7 bases). V was shortened by 7 bases and J by 0 bases, with 17 bases between the two germline ends. CDR3 length: 15 residues. Looked up from germline, CDR1 is SGHRS and CDR2 is YFSETQ.

This clone was counted between two and nine times. This rearrangement joins TRBV7-2 to TRBJ2-6; D possibly corresponds to TRBD2 (6 bases). The germline V and J ends were trimmed by 2 bases and 7 bases, with 12 bases remaining between them. This CDR3 has 15 amino acids. Germline CDR1 reads SGHTA; CDR2 reads FQGNSA. As DNA, the CDR3 is TGTGCCAGCAGCTTATGGGGACTTGTTGCCAACGTCCTGACTTTC. This codes for CASSLWGLVANVLTF.

The V gene is TRBV24-1, the J gene TRBJ2-1, with a possible D match to TRBD2 (6 bases). This CDR3 is 19 amino acids long. CDR1 and CDR2 (germline): KGHDR, SFDVKD. Trimming took off 1 base at V and 2 bases at J, with 20 bases between the two ends. The CDR3 loop reads CATSDFAGRGSVTYNEQFF. For the CDR3, the DNA is TGTGCCACCAGTGATTTTGCGGGACGCGGTAGTGTGACCTACAATGAGCAGTTCTTC.

The chain combines TRBV27 with TRBJ1-2, with TRBD1 matching 8 bases. The junction had 5 bases not matched to a gene; V was cut back by 3 bases and J by 8 bases. The CDR3 sequence is 13 residues long. Germline CDR1 and CDR2: MNHEY and SMNVEV (reference sequence). CDR3 amino acids: CASSFRGLGGYTF. The CDR3, as DNA: TGTGCCAGCAGTTTCAGGGGGCTGGGGGGCTACACCTTC.

Details on this clone: Within the sample, other DNA sequences also encode this same CDR3. The chain links TRBV5-4 to TRBJ2-7, with 11 positions matching TRBD1. Germline values: CDR1 SGHNT, CDR2 YYREEE (reference sequence). The CDR3 consists of 15 residues. J gave up 3 bases and V 4 bases, and 6 bases lay outside the gene matches. The CDR3 DNA follows: TGTGCCAGCAGCCGATCCGGGACAGGGGGCTACGAGCAGTACTTC. Encoded protein: CASSRSGTGGYEQYF.

The chain has TRBV5-1 and TRBJ2-2, with 8 positions matching TRBD2. The V and J ends lost 0 bases and 1 base, in that order; junction bases with no gene match: 8. The CDR3 runs 18 residues. Looked up from germline, CDR1 is SGHRS and CDR2 is YFSETQ. CDR3: CASSLGAGGTKNTGELFF. DNA for the CDR3: TGCGCCAGCAGCTTGGGGGCGGGGGGCACCAAGAACACCGGGGAGCTGTTTTTT.